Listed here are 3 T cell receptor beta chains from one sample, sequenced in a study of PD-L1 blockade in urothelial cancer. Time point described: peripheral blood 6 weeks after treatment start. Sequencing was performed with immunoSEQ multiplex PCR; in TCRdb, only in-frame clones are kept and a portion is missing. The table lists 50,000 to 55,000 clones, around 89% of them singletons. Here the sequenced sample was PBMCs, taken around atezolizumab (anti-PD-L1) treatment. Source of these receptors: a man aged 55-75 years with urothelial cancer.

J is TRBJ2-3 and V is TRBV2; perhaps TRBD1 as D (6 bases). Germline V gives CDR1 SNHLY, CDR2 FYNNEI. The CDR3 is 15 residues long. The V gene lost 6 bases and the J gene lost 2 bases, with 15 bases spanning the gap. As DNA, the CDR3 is TGTGCCAGCAGAGAAACCAGGGGTCTCACAGATACGCAGTATTTT. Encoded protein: CASRETRGLTDTQYF.

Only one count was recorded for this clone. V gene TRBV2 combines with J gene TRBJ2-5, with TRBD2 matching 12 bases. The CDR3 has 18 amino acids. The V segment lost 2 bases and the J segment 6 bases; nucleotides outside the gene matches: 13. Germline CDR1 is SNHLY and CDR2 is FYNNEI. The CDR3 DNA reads TGTGCCAGCAGTGAATTTGGTTCGACTAGCGGGAGTTTGAAGACCCAGTACTTC. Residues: CASSEFGSTSGSLKTQYF.

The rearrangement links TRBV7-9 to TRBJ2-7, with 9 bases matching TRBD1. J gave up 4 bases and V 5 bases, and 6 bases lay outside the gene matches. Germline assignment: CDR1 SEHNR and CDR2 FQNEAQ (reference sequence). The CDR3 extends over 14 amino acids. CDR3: CASSGQGTPYEQYF. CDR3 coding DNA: TGTGCCAGCAGCGGACAGGGGACCCCTTACGAGCAGTACTTC.